One T cell receptor beta chain is described in this entry. What it binds is not known. The data are from a study of shared clonotypes between healthy human individuals. Study-wide points: The study sampled only blood, and tissue repertoires likely differ. What naive subsets generally showed was a larger estimated richness than memory subsets showed. Few donors limited the genetic and exposure-history diversity represented.

The CDR3 sequence is 13 residues long. Trimming took 2 bases from V and 6 from J, leaving 7 bases between them. Germline V gene data show CDR1 as SEHNR and CDR2 as FQNEAQ (reference sequence). Deep level was the assay's run setting. Here immunoSEQ multiplex PCR was the method, and the copy in TCRdb shows in-frame clones only, minus some. The sample records 800,000 or so clones, 95% to 97% being singletons. CD45RO-negative, CCR7-selected cells formed the naive CD8 fraction, which excluded terminally differentiated effector memory CD45RA+ cells. The chain carries TRBV7-9 and TRBJ2-2; D is possibly TRBD1 (5 bases). The material sequenced was naive CD8+ T cells sorted from blood. This TCR derives from a man aged 25-45 years in good health. The chain's CDR3 is CASSLSGSGELFF. CDR3 DNA sequence: TGTGCCAGCAGCTTATCAGGGTCCGGGGAGCTGTTTTTT.